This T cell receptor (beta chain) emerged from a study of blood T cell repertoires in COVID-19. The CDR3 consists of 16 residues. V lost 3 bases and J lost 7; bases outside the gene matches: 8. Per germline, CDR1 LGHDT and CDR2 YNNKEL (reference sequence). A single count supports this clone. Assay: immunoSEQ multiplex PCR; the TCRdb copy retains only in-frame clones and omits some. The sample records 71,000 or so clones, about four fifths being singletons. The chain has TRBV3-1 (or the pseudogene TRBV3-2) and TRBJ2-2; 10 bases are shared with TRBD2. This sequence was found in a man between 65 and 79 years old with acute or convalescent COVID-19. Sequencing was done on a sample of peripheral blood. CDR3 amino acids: CASSHRLAGAGGELFF. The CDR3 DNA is TGTGCCAGCAGCCATCGGCTAGCGGGAGCCGGCGGGGAGCTGTTTTTT.